This is a list of T cell receptor beta chains from one sample in a study of blood T cell repertoires in COVID-19. Sequenced by immunoSEQ multiplex PCR; TCRdb stores in-frame clones only, minus some. The table includes just over 650,000 clones, about 87% detected once. What was sequenced was peripheral blood. Receptor source: a woman under 30 with acute or convalescent COVID-19. Both conserved end residues are part of each CDR3. D genes are given only for firm matches. Size is omitted from some rows. Given values are once, few, many or a class for expanded clones.

abundance | j_gene | d_gene | v_gene | CDR3aa
NA | TRBJ1-4 | NA | TRBV24-1 | CATRSSEKLFF
NA | TRBJ1-5 | NA | TRBV24-1 | CATSVQGSNQPQHF
NA | TRBJ1-4 | TRBD1 | TRBV27 | CASSPDRANEKLFF
NA | TRBJ1-2 | TRBD1 | TRBV19 | CATARDSYLYGYTF
NA | TRBJ1-3 | NA | TRBV19 | CASGPGGYSGNTIYF
NA | TRBJ1-1 | TRBD1 | TRBV6-5 | CASRGTGLNTEAFF
once | TRBJ1-4 | NA | TRBV4-1 | CASQDLGVATNEKLFF
NA | TRBJ2-5 | NA | TRBV5-4 | CASSSASAAETQYF
NA | TRBJ1-2 | NA | TRBV6-1 | CASSERGGYGYTF
NA | TRBJ1-5 | TRBD1 | TRBV4-1 | CASSLAQGAGQPQHF
NA | TRBJ1-4 | NA | TRBV6-1 | CASSEVGGTNEKLFF
NA | TRBJ1-5 | NA | TRBV19 | CASSPLNRVTQPQHF
NA | TRBJ2-2 | TRBD1 | TRBV19 | CASRNHRGQGTGELFF
NA | TRBJ2-3 | TRBD1 | TRBV5-1 | CASSWSDRPGGGTDTQYF
NA | TRBJ1-2 | TRBD1 | TRBV9 | CASSERSRWTGDVDGYTF
NA | TRBJ1-6 | NA | TRBV5-1 | CASSFRQDRGNSPLHF
NA | TRBJ1-1 | NA | TRBV27 | CASRRGRGGSNTEAFF
NA | TRBJ1-2 | TRBD1 | TRBV3-1/TRBV3-2 | CASSQEGGKDSGQGKFWDYGYTF
NA | TRBJ1-6 | TRBD1 | TRBV5-8 | CASSLDRGSFSPLHF
NA | TRBJ1-5 | TRBD1 | TRBV29-1 | CSVTGQASNQPQHF
once | TRBJ2-7 | NA | TRBV2 | CASGGNEQYF
few | TRBJ1-2 | TRBD1 | TRBV10-3 | CAISDGQGANYGYTF
NA | TRBJ1-6 | TRBD1 | TRBV9 | CASSPGRGPDSPLHF
NA | TRBJ1-4 | NA | TRBV30 | CAWSVEGPLWEKLFF
NA | TRBJ1-1 | NA | TRBV20-1 | CSASSGVLNTEAFF